Here is one TCR beta chain with its context. The antigen remains unidentified. The authors sorted CD4+ naive, central memory, regulatory and stem cell-like memory cells via CD45RO/CCR7/CD25/CD127/CD95/CD27. The V end lost 5 bases, the J end lost 4 bases, and 12 bases lay between the germline ends. CDR3 length: 14 residues. Germline V gives CDR1 LNHDA, CDR2 SQIVND (reference sequence). These data belong to a study of beta chain features in type 1 diabetes. Study results and limitations: TCRB CDR3s were moderately but significantly shorter in Type 1 diabetes patients in all four CD4+ subsets.

What was sequenced were expressed TCRB transcripts, since all of the isolated RNA had been reverse transcribed. Produced via immunoSEQ multiplex PCR; TCRdb's table is partial and in-frame only. Of 200,000 to 250,000 clones listed, around 13% are singletons. The V gene is TRBV19, the J gene TRBJ2-1; tentatively, D is TRBD2 (5 bases). The sequence derives from a man aged 30 to 45 with type 1 diabetes. Sequences were obtained from naive CD4+ T cells from blood. The CDR3 loop reads CASSPSGFYNEQFF. For the CDR3, the DNA is TGTGCCAGTAGTCCCTCGGGGTTTTACAATGAGCAGTTCTTC.